One sample yielded the 5 T cell receptor beta chains listed below, sequenced in a study of beta chain features in type 1 diabetes. The whole isolated RNA underwent reverse transcription, so sequencing captured expressed TCRB transcripts. The table came from immunoSEQ multiplex PCR; TCRdb's copy has only in-frame clones and leaves some out. The table has about 140,000 clones, roughly 7.2% seen once; the top ten hold around 1.3%. Sequencing was carried out using central memory CD4+ T cells from blood. Source of these receptors: a woman in her 30s in good health.

The gene calls are TRBV15 and TRBJ2-7; D gene uncertain. Trimming removed 1 base at V and 6 bases at J, with 7 bases between. The CDR3 extends over 12 amino acids. Germline CDR1 LNHNV, CDR2 YYDKDF (reference sequence). CDR3 region: CATSRASGEQYF. CDR3 DNA: TGTGCCACCAGCAGAGCATCGGGCGAGCAGTACTTC.

This clone was seen more than once but under ten times. The genes are TRBV7-8 and TRBJ2-5; weak D call: TRBD1 (5 bases). The V gene lost 4 bases and the J gene lost 5 bases, with 5 bases spanning the gap. This CDR3 is 11 amino acids long. Germline CDR1 is SGHVS and CDR2 is FQNEAQ. DNA of the CDR3: TGTGCCAGCAGCTACAGGGAGACCCAGTACTTC. Its translation is CASSYRETQYF. The full variable domain, with the rest looked up from reference TRBV7-8 and TRBJ2-5, is GAGVSQSPRYKVAKRGQDVALRCDPISGHVSLFWYQQALGQGPEFLTYFQNEAQLDKSGLPSDRFFAERPEGSVSTLKIQRTQQEDSAVYLCASSYRETQYFGPGTRLLVL.

In its sample, this clone was seen a few times. The chain joins TRBV5-4 to TRBJ1-1; tentative D call: TRBD1 (6 bases). Germline V lookup: CDR1 SGHNT, CDR2 YYREEE (reference sequence). The CDR3 totals 16 residues. Trimming took 0 bases from V and 1 from J, leaving 13 bases between them. In DNA, the CDR3 is TGTGCCAGCAGCTTGGATTGGGTACAGGGGAACACTGAAGCTTTCTTT. This gives the protein CASSLDWVQGNTEAFF.

The V and J genes are TRBV14 and TRBJ2-3; D is perhaps TRBD2 (5 bases). The germline CDR1 and CDR2 sequences are SGHDN and FVKESK. CDR3 length equals 16 residues. Trimming removed 1 base from V and 6 bases from J, with 17 bases in between. CDR3 sequence: CASSQVKASSYDTQYF. CDR3 in DNA: TGTGCCAGCAGCCAAGTGAAGGCTAGCTCGTACGATACGCAGTATTTT.

This chain joins TRBV9 and TRBJ2-1; 14 bases are a match to TRBD2. Germline CDR1 reads SGDLS; CDR2 reads YYNGEE. The CDR3 covers 17 residues. V lost 1 base and J lost 9; bases outside the gene matches: 9. Here the CDR3 reads CASSVQPTSGRAIEQFF. The CDR3 DNA sequence: TGTGCCAGCAGCGTACAACCGACTAGCGGGAGGGCAATTGAGCAGTTCTTC. The variable domain in full, completed from reference TRBV9 and TRBJ2-1, reads DSGVTQTPKHLITATGQRVTLRCSPRSGDLSVYWYQQSLDQGLQFLIQYYNGEERAKGNILERFSAQQFPDLHSELNLSSLELGDSALYFCASSVQPTSGRAIEQFFGPGTRLTVL.